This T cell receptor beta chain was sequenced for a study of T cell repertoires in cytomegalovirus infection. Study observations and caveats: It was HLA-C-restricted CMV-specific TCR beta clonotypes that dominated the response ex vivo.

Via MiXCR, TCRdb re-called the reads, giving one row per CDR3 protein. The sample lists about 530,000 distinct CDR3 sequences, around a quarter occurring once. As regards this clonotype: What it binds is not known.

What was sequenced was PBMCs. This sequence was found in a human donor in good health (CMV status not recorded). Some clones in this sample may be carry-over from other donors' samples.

Written as DNA, the CDR3 is TGTGCCAGCAGCTTAGGAACTAGCGGGTCCTTGAAGTACTTC. Amino acid sequence: CASSLGTSGSLKYF. The genes are TRBV7-2 and TRBJ2-5; TRBD2 matches at 9 bases. The CDR3 covers 14 residues. The V gene end was trimmed by 1 base and the J gene end by 12 bases; junction bases not matched to a gene: 9. The germline gives CDR1 SGHTA, CDR2 FQGNSA.